These 16 T cell receptor beta chains share one sample of origin, sequenced in a study of blood T cell repertoires in COVID-19. TCRdb keeps only in-frame clones here, not all; method: immunoSEQ multiplex PCR. The sample consists of 370,000 or so clones, approximately 80% of them appearing once. Sequencing used peripheral blood. The receptor set was obtained from a human donor with acute or convalescent COVID-19. The donor label of this sample is uncertain.

The chain joins TRBV7-9 to TRBJ2-1; 9 bases are a match to TRBD2. The CDR3 extends over 16 amino acids. V dropped 5 bases and J dropped 0; count of bases not matched to a gene: 5. Germline CDR1 SEHNR, CDR2 FQNEAQ (reference sequence). The CDR3 spells CASSPNSGSSYNEQFF. In DNA, the CDR3 is TGTGCCAGCAGCCCGAATAGCGGGAGCTCCTACAATGAGCAGTTCTTC.

The chain has TRBV28 and TRBJ2-5; D may be TRBD1 (7 bases). The CDR3 is 16 amino acids. Germline values: CDR1 MDHEN, CDR2 SYDVKM. The V end lost 4 bases, the J end lost 2 bases, and 17 bases lay between the germline ends. The CDR3 here is CASSSPGRGEQETQYF. The CDR3 coding sequence is TGTGCCAGCAGTTCACCAGGCAGGGGGGAACAAGAGACCCAGTACTTC.

This chain links TRBV29-1 with TRBJ2-7, with D tentatively TRBD1 (6 bases). This CDR3 comprises 13 residues. Germline CDR1 SQVTM, CDR2 ANQGSEA. V was trimmed by 6 bases and J by 7 bases, leaving 19 bases between them. As DNA, the CDR3 is TGCAGCGTCCAACCCGGGACACCGGGGGAGCAGTACTTC. Its translation: CSVQPGTPGEQYF.

The genes are TRBV19 and TRBJ1-2; D perhaps matches TRBD1 (6 bases). This CDR3 is 14 amino acids long. CDR1 is LNHDA, CDR2 SQIVND, per germline (reference sequence). Trimming removed 3 bases at V and 4 bases at J, with 12 bases between. The DNA of the CDR3 is TGTGCCAGTAGTATGGCCAGGACAGCCTATGGCTACACCTTC. This gives the protein CASSMARTAYGYTF.

About this clone: Other DNA sequences in this sample translate to the same CDR3. The rearrangement uses TRBV7-9 and TRBJ1-2, with 9 bases aligning to TRBD1. Trimming took 5 bases from V and 3 from J; bases not matched to a gene: 7. Per germline, CDR1 SEHNR and CDR2 FQNEAQ (reference sequence). The CDR3 totals 15 residues. CDR3 region: CASSPRDRAHYGYTF. The DNA for the CDR3 is TGTGCCAGCAGCCCGAGGGACAGGGCTCACTATGGCTACACCTTC.

J is TRBJ1-5 and V is TRBV28; possibly TRBD1 for D (5 bases). The V gene's germline CDR1 is MDHEN and CDR2 SYDVKM. V was shortened by 6 bases and J by 7 bases, with 22 bases between the two germline ends. CDR3 size: 16 residues. CDR3 in amino acids: CASSLGSRGRGQPQHF. The CDR3 DNA sequence: TGTGCCAGCAGCTTAGGTTCTCGGGGGAGGGGCCAGCCCCAGCATTTT.

In its sample, this clone was seen once. V usage is TRBV6-6 and J usage is TRBJ1-6; 9 nucleotides match TRBD1. Trimming removed 7 bases from V and 10 bases from J; junction bases left unmatched: 11. Germline V gene sequence: CDR1 MNHNY, CDR2 SVGAGI (reference sequence). The CDR3 covers 15 residues. The DNA of the CDR3 is TGTGCCAGCAACCCCGGGACAGGGCCCCGGTCACCCCTCCACTTT. Protein product: CASNPGTGPRSPLHF.

This clone showed up just once. The DNA for the CDR3 is TGTGCCATCAGGGTGCGGACTGAAGCTTTCTTT. Residues: CAIRVRTEAFF. This rearrangement joins TRBV10-3 to TRBJ1-1; D unclear. The CDR3 sequence is 11 residues long. V lost 6 bases to trimming and J lost 5 bases, with 7 bases between them. Germline V lookup: CDR1 ENHRY, CDR2 SYGVKD.

The chain uses TRBV11-2 and TRBJ1-4; 10 bases agree with TRBD1. Trimming removed 5 bases from V and 8 bases from J; junction bases left unmatched: 8. This CDR3 has 15 residues. In germline, CDR1 is SGHAT, CDR2 FQNNGV. The CDR3 spells CASSQRQGAWEKLFF. The CDR3 nucleotides read TGTGCCAGCAGCCAACGACAGGGGGCATGGGAAAAACTGTTTTTT.

V gene TRBV28 combines with J gene TRBJ2-7; 8 nucleotides agree with TRBD2. V lost 7 bases, J lost 2 bases, and 10 bases stayed unmatched. Germline values: CDR1 MDHEN, CDR2 SYDVKM. The CDR3 has 15 amino acids. CDR3 protein: CASTFARTSTYEQYF. CDR3 DNA: TGTGCCAGCACTTTCGCCCGGACTAGCACCTACGAGCAGTACTTC.

J is TRBJ2-1 and V is TRBV5-8; the match to TRBD1 covers 10 bases. In germline, CDR1 is SGHTS, CDR2 YDEGEE. Trimming at V came to 7 bases and at J to 4 bases, leaving 2 bases not matched to a gene. The CDR3 sequence is 13 residues long. Here the CDR3 DNA reads TGTGCCAGCCGGGACAGGGGTTACAATGAGCAGTTCTTC. It codes for CASRDRGYNEQFF.

The V call is TRBV2, the J call TRBJ1-6, with TRBD1 matching 9 bases. The V gene end was trimmed by 5 bases and the J gene end by 9 bases; junction bases not matched to a gene: 8. Germline CDR1 SNHLY, CDR2 FYNNEI. The CDR3 runs to 15 residues. The CDR3 DNA reads as TGTGCCAGCAGTTTACGACAGGGGGAGGCTTCACCCCTCCACTTT. Residues: CASSLRQGEASPLHF.

The chain combines TRBV18 with TRBJ2-7, with D perhaps matching TRBD1 (6 bases). Germline V lookup: CDR1 KGHSH, CDR2 LQKENI. Trimming stripped 3 bases from V and 7 bases from J, with 16 bases between. The length of the CDR3 is 14 residues. This chain's CDR3 is CASSPIKQGREQYF. In DNA, the CDR3 is TGTGCCAGCTCACCTATAAAGCAGGGGCGGGAGCAGTACTTC.

The chain links TRBV6-1 to TRBJ2-7, with 7 bases fitting TRBD1. Germline assignment: CDR1 MNHNS and CDR2 SASEGT. J gave up 1 base and V 4 bases, and 4 bases lay outside the gene matches. This CDR3 is 14 amino acids long. The CDR3 spells CASSAGTASYEQYF. The CDR3 DNA reads as TGTGCCAGCAGTGCCGGGACAGCATCCTACGAGCAGTACTTC.

V gene TRBV5-5 combines with J gene TRBJ1-1; TRBD1 aligns across 9 bases. Germline lookup yields CDR1 SGHKS and CDR2 YYEKEE (reference sequence). The V and J ends lost 3 bases and 6 bases, in that order; junction bases with no gene match: 12. The CDR3 runs 16 residues. In DNA, the CDR3 is TGTGCCAGCAGCTCGAACAGGGGGCCTTCTCTCTCTGAAGCTTTCTTT. As protein: CASSSNRGPSLSEAFF.

This clone was seen only once. The chain uses TRBV7-6 and TRBJ2-7; a weak D match, TRBD2 (5 bases). Germline V gives CDR1 SGHVS, CDR2 FNYEAQ. This CDR3 contains 14 residues. Trimming removed 6 bases at V and 5 bases at J, with 17 bases between. The CDR3 reads CASRLAPKANEQYF. The CDR3 DNA sequence: TGTGCCAGCAGGCTAGCCCCTAAAGCGAACGAGCAGTACTTC.